This T cell receptor (beta chain) stems from a study of OX40 agonist ivuxolimab in advanced cancers. Describing the broader study: Ivuxolimab, which targeted the costimulatory receptor OX40 (CD134), was an agonistic, fully human IgG2 monoclonal antibody. Intravenous ivuxolimab was administered to patients every 2 weeks at six dose levels: 0.01, 0.1, 0.3, 1.5, 3 and 10 mg/kg. Of the approximately 54 dose-escalation patients, hepatocellular carcinoma was present in about 20, melanoma in approximately 15, renal cell carcinoma in 9 and head and neck cancer in 9. A male proportion of approximately 83% and a mean age of around 60 years, ranging from 23 to 79, were recorded for the dose-escalation cohort. Patients were allowed to have had prior anti-PD-1, anti-PD-L1 or anti-CTLA-4 therapy, and around two fifths of the dose-escalation patients had been treated with checkpoint inhibitors. Partial responses were achieved by three dose-escalation patients, of whom one had hepatocellular carcinoma and two had cutaneous melanoma. The point of sequencing TCRbeta in the periphery was to test whether ivuxolimab changed TCR sequence diversity and drove clonal T-cell expansion. The paper reports the monotherapy dose-escalation portion (N = 52 patients) of the phase I ivuxolimab trial.

Genomic DNA was isolated from the sorted cells so that the TCRbeta CDR3 region could be sequenced. TCRbeta CDR3 regions were sequenced using the immunoSEQ Assay. What TCRdb holds here is the immuneACCESS table cut down to in-frame rearrangements. Part of the clones is not present; checked against another copy, under half of the missing clones reflect an unresolved V gene, and the others are unexplained. The sample table contains about 50,000 clones; only one count was recorded for about four fifths of them. The top ten hold 0.95% to 1.5% of the sample. The trial excluded patients who had a history of autoimmune disease or who were on systemic immunosuppression. Peripheral blood for TCR sequencing was collected from all dose cohorts at baseline, on cycle 4 day 1, and on cycle 7 day 1. Samples came from an open-label, multicenter, first-in-human phase I dose-escalation trial of ivuxolimab. Adults with locally advanced or metastatic melanoma, renal cell, hepatocellular, or head and neck squamous cell carcinoma were enrolled in the trial. CD4+ and CD8+ T cells were sorted separately from peripheral blood before TCR sequencing.

Details on this clone: Its antigen has not been determined. Within one base of it there is no much larger clone, and no base qualities were kept.

Spanning cysteine to phenylalanine, the CDR3 consists of 14 amino acids. Only the CDR3 region is kept as DNA, spanning 42 bases read in frame from base 1. The trim is 3 bases for V and 2 bases for J, with a gap of 11 bases between the germline ends. CDR1 and CDR2, per the germline V gene, are SGHRS and YFSETQ. Broader findings and caveats from the paper: On average, CD8+ T cells showed more expanded clones than CD4+ T cells after ivuxolimab. In the 0.1-3.0 mg/kg groups, partial responders had among the lowest normalized peripheral clonal expansion, particularly in CD8+ T cells. Which antigens the clonally expanded peripheral T cells were specific for was not determined. Low levels of normalized T-cell clonal expansion were also seen in some patients who did not respond. Clonal expansion of both CD4+ and CD8+ blood T cells was observed from baseline to week 6 at doses 0.1 to 3.0 mg/kg.

The sequencing here drew on CD4+ or CD8+ T cells sorted from blood, taken in a trial of the OX40 agonist ivuxolimab. The sequence came from an adult with an advanced solid tumor such as melanoma, head and neck, liver or kidney cancer. Here the chain combines TRBV5-1 and TRBJ1-2; the D segment could be TRBD1, given 6 matching bases. Here is the DNA: TGCGCCAGCAGCTCGACAGGAGGCAACTATGGCTACACCTTC. This sequence encodes CASSSTGGNYGYTF.